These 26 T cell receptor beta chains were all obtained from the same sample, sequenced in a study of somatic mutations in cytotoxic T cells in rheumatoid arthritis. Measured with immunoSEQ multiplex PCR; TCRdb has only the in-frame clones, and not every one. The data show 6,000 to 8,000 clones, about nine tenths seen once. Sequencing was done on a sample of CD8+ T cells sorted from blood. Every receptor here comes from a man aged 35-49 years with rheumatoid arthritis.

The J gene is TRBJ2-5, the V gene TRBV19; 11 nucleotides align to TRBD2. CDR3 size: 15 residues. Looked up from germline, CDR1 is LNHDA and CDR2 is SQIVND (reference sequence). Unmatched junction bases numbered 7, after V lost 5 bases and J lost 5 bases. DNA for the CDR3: TGTGCCAGTAGTGTGACTAGCGGGGATTATGAGACCCAGTACTTC. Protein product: CASSVTSGDYETQYF.

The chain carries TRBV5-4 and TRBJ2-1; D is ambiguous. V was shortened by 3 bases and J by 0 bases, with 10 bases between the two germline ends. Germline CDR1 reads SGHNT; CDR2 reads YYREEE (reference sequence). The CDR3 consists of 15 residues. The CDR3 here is CASSSDSSSYNEQFF. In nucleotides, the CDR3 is TGTGCCAGCAGCTCCGACTCAAGCTCCTACAATGAGCAGTTCTTC.

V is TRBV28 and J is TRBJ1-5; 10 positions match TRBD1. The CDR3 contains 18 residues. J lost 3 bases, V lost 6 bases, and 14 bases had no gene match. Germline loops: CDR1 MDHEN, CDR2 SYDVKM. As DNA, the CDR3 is TGTGCCAGCAGAAAGACAGGGGGCGCATGGAATTCCAATCAGCCCCAGCATTTT. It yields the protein CASRKTGGAWNSNQPQHF.

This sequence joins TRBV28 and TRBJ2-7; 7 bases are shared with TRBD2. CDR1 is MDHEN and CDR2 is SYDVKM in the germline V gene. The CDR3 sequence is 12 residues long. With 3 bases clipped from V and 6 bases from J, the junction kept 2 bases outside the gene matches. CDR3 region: CASSFGRGEQYV. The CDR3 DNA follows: TGTGCCAGCAGTTTTGGGAGGGGCGAGCAGTACGTC.

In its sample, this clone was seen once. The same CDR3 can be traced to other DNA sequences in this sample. The CDR3 region is CASSAVGAWYNSPLHF. Here the CDR3 DNA reads TGTGCCAGCAGTGCCGTGGGGGCATGGTATAATTCACCCCTCCACTTT. The gene calls are TRBV27 and TRBJ1-6; possibly TRBD1 for D (6 bases). This CDR3 comprises 16 residues. Trimming took 5 bases from V and 4 from J, leaving 15 bases between them. Germline V gene lookup returns CDR1 MNHEY and CDR2 SMNVEV (reference sequence).

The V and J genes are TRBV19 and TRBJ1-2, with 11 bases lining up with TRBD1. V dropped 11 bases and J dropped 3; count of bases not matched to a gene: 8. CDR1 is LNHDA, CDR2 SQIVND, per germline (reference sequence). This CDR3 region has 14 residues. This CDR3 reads CASEDRGLDYGYTF. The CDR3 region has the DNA TGTGCCTCCGAGGACAGGGGGCTTGACTATGGCTACACCTTC. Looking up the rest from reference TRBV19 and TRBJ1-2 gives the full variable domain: DGGITQSPKYLFRKEGQNVTLSCEQNLNHDAMYWYRQDPGQGLRLIYYSQIVNDFQKGDIAEGYSVSREKKESFPLTVTSAQKNPTAFYLCASEDRGLDYGYTFGSGTRLTVV.

CDR3 sequence: CASSVGQGNEQFF. As DNA, the CDR3 is TGTGCCAGCAGCGTAGGGCAGGGCAATGAGCAGTTCTTC. The chain uses TRBV9 and TRBJ2-1; weak D call: TRBD1 (5 bases). Per the germline V gene, CDR1 is SGDLS and CDR2 is YYNGEE. The CDR3 is 13 residues long. V lost 0 bases to trimming and J lost 6 bases, with 7 bases between them.

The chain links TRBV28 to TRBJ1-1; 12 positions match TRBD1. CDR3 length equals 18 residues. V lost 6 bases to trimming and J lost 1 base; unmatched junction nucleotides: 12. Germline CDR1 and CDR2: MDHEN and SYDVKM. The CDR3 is CASRYDRDRGLGNTEAFF. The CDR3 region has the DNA TGTGCCAGCAGGTATGACCGGGACAGGGGGCTCGGGAACACTGAAGCTTTCTTT.

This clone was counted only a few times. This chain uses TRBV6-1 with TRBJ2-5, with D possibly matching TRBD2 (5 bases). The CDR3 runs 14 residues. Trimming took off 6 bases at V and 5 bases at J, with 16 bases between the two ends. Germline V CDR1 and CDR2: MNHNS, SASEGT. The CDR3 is CASSDQEWRETQYF. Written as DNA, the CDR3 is TGTGCCAGCAGCGATCAGGAGTGGAGGGAGACCCAGTACTTC.

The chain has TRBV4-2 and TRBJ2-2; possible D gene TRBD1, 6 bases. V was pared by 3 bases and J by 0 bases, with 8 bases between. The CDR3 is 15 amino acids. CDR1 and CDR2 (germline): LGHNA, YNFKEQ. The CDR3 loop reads CASSQGASNTGELFF. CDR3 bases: TGTGCCAGCAGCCAGGGGGCATCGAACACCGGGGAGCTGTTTTTT.

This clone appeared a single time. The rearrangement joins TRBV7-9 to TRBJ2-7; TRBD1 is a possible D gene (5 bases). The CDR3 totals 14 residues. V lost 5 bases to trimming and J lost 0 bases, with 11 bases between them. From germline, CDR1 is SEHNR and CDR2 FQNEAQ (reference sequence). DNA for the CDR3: TGTGCCAGCAGCCGTGTGGGGCCCTCCTACGAGCAGTACTTC. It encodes CASSRVGPSYEQYF.

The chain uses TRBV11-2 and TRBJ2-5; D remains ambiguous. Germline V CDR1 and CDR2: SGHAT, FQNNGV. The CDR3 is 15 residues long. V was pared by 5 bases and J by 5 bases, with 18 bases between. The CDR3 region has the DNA TGTGCCAGCAGCCCGGGTGACTCCGGTGGTGAGACCCAGTACTTC. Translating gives CASSPGDSGGETQYF.

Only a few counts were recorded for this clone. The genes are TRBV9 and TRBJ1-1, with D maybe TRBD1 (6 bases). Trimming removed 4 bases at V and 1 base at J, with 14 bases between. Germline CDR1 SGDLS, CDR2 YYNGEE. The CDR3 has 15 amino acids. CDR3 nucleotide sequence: TGTGCCAGCAGCTTTGTAGGGGGAAGGAACACTGAAGCTTTCTTT. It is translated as CASSFVGGRNTEAFF.

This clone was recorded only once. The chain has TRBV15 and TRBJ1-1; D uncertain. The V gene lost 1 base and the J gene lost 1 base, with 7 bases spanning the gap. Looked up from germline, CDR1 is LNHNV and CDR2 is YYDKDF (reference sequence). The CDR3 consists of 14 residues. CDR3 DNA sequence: TGTGCCACCAGCAGAGTACGGGGGAACACTGAAGCTTTCTTT. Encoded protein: CATSRVRGNTEAFF. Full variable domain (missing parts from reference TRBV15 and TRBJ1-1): DAMVIQNPRYQVTQFGKPVTLSCSQTLNHNVMYWYQQKSSQAPKLLFHYYDKDFNNEADTPDNFQSRRPNTSFCFLDIRSPGLGDTAMYLCATSRVRGNTEAFFGQGTRLTVV.

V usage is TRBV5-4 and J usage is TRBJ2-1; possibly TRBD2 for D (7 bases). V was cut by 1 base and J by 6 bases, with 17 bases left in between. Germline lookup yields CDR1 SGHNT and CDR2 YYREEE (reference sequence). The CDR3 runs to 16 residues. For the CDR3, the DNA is TGTGCCAGCAGCTTGTATCTGGCGGGGGCCTTCAATGAGCAGTTCTTC. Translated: CASSLYLAGAFNEQFF.

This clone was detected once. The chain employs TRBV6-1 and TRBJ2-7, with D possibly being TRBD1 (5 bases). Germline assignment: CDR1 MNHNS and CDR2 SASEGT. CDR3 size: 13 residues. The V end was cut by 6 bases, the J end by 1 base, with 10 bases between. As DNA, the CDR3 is TGTGCCAGCAGCGACAGTCCTTCCTACGAGCAGTACGTC. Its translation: CASSDSPSYEQYV.

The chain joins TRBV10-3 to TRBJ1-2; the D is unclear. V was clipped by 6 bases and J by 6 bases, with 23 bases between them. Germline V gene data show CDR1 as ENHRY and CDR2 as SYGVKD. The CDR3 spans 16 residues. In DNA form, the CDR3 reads TGTGCCATCAGCCATAAGCCGGGGTCTCGTTTCCATGGCTACACCTTC. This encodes CAISHKPGSRFHGYTF.

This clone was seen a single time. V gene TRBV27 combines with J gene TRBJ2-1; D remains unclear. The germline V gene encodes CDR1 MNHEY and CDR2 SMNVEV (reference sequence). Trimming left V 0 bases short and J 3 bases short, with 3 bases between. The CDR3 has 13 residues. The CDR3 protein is CASSLSLYNEQFF. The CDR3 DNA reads TGTGCCAGCAGTTTATCCCTCTACAATGAGCAGTTCTTC.

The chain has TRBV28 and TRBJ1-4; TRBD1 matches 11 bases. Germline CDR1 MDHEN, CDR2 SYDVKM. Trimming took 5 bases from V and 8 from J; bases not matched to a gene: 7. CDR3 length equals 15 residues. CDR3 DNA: TGTGCCAGCAGTCCAACGGACAGGGGGCAAGAAAAACTGTTTTTT. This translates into CASSPTDRGQEKLFF.

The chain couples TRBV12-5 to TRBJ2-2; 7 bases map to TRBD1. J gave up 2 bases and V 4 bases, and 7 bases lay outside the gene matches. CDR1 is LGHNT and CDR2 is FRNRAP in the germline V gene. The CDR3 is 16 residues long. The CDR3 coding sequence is TGTGCTAGTGGTTCTACCCGGGACAGTAACACCGGGGAGCTGTTTTTT. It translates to CASGSTRDSNTGELFF.

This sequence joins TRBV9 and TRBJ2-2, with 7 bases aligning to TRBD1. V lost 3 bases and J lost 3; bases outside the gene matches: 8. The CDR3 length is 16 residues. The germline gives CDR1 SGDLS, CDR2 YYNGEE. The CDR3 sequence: CASSGLQGTDTGELFF. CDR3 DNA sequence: TGTGCCAGCAGCGGATTACAGGGGACGGACACCGGGGAGCTGTTTTTT. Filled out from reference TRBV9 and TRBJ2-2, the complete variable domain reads DSGVTQTPKHLITATGQRVTLRCSPRSGDLSVYWYQQSLDQGLQFLIQYYNGEERAKGNILERFSAQQFPDLHSELNLSSLELGDSALYFCASSGLQGTDTGELFFGEGSRLTVL.

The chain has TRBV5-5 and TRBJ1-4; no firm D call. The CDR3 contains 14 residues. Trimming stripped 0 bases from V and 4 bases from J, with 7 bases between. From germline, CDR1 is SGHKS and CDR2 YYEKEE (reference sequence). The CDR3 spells CASSLEQNNEKLFF. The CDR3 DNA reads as TGTGCCAGCAGCTTGGAACAGAATAATGAAAAACTGTTTTTT.

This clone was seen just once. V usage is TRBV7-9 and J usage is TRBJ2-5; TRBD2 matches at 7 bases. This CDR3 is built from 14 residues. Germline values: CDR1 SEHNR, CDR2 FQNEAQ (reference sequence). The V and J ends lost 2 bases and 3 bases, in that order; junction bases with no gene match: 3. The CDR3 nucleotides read TGTGCCAGCAGCTTACCCGGGACTAAAGAGACCCAGTACTTC. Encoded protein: CASSLPGTKETQYF.

CDR3 DNA sequence: TGTGCCAGTAGTATTCAGTCAGGGGATAATTCACCCCTCCACTTT. The encoded protein is CASSIQSGDNSPLHF. This rearrangement joins TRBV19 to TRBJ1-6; a weak D match, TRBD1 (6 bases). The CDR3 is made up of 15 amino acids. V was pared by 3 bases and J by 5 bases, with 11 bases between. Germline loops: CDR1 LNHDA, CDR2 SQIVND (reference sequence).

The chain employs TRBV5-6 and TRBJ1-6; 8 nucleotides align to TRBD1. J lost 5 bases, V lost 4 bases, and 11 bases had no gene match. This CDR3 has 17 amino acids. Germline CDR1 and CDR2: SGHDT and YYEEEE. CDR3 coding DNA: TGTGCCAGCAGCCCACCTACAGGGGGGGAGGATAATTCACCCCTCCACTTT. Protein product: CASSPPTGGEDNSPLHF. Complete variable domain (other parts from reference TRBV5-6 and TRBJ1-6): DAGVTQSPTHLIKTRGQQVTLRCSPKSGHDTVSWYQQALGQGPQFIFQYYEEEERQRGNFPDRFSGHQFPNYSSELNVNALLLGDSALYLCASSPPTGGEDNSPLHFGNGTRLTVT.

In nucleotides, the CDR3 is TGTGCCAGCAGCCGGGCCTACGAGCAGTACTTC. Its protein product is CASSRAYEQYF. This rearrangement joins TRBV27 to TRBJ2-7, with D unclear. Germline V lookup: CDR1 MNHEY, CDR2 SMNVEV (reference sequence). Trimming took off 6 bases at V and 2 bases at J, with 5 bases between the two ends. This CDR3 contains 11 residues.